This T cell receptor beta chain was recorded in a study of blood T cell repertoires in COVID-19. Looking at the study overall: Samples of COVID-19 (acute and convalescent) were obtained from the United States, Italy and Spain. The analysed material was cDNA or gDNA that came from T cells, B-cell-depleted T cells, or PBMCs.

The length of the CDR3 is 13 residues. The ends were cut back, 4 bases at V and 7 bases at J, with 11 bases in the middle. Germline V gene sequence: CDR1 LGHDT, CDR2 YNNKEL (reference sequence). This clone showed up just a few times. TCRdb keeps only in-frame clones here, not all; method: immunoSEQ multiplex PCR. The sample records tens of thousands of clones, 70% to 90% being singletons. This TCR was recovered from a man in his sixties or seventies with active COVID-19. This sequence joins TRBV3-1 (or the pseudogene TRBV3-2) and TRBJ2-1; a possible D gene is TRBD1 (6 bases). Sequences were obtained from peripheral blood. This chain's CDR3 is CASSPWGRNEQFF. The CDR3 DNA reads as TGTGCCAGCAGCCCCTGGGGGCGGAATGAGCAGTTCTTC.